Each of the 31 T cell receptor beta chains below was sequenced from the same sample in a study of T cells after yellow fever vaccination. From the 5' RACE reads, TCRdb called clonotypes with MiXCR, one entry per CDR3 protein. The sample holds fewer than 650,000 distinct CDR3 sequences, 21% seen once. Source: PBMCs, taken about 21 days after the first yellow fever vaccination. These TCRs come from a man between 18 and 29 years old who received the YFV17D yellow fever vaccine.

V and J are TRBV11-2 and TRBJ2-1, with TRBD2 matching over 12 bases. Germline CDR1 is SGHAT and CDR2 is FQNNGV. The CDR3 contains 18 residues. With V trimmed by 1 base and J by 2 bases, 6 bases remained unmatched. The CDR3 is CASSLGLAGGPPYNEQFF. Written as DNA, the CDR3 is TGTGCCAGCAGCTTAGGCCTAGCGGGGGGGCCCCCCTACAATGAGCAGTTCTTC.

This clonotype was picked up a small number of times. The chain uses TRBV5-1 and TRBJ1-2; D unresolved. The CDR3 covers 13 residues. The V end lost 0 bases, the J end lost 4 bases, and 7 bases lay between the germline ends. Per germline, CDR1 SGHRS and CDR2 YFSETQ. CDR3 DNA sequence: TGCGCCAGCAGCTTGGAAGTGCCCTATGGCTACACCTTC. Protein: CASSLEVPYGYTF. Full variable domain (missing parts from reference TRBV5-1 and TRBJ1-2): KAGVTQTPRYLIKTRGQQVTLSCSPISGHRSVSWYQQTPGQGLQFLFEYFSETQRNKGNFPGRFSGRQFSNSRSEMNVSTLELGDSALYLCASSLEVPYGYTFGSGTRLTVV.

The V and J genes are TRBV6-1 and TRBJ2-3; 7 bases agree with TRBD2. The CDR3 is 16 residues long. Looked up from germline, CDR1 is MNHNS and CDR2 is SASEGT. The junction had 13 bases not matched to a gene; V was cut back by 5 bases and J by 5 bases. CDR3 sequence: CASSQHGGTSRDTQYF. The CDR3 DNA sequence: TGTGCCAGCAGTCAGCACGGGGGGACTTCTAGAGATACGCAGTATTTT.

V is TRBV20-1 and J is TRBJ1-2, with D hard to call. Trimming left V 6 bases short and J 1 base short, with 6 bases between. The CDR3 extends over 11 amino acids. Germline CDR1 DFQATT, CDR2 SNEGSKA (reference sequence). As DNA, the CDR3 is TGCAGTGCCAGCTTTAACTATGGCTACACCTTC. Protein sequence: CSASFNYGYTF.

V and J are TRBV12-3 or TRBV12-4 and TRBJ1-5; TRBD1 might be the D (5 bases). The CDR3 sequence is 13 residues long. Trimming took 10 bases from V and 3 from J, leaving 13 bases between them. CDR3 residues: CATTQGPNQPQHF. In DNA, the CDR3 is TGTGCCACCACTCAGGGACCCAATCAGCCCCAGCATTTT.

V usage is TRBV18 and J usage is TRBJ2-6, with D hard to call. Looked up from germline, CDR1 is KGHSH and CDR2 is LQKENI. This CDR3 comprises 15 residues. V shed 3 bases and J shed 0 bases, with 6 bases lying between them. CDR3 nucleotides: TGTGCCAGCTCACCCACATACTCTGGGGCCAACGTCCTGACTTTC. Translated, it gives CASSPTYSGANVLTF.

The CDR3 coding sequence is TGTGCCAGCAGCCCGGCGTGGGATACGCAGTATTTT. Protein sequence: CASSPAWDTQYF. This chain uses TRBV11-2 with TRBJ2-3; D gene ambiguous. This CDR3 contains 12 residues. Germline V gene lookup returns CDR1 SGHAT and CDR2 FQNNGV. Trimming left V 5 bases short and J 6 bases short, with 9 bases between.

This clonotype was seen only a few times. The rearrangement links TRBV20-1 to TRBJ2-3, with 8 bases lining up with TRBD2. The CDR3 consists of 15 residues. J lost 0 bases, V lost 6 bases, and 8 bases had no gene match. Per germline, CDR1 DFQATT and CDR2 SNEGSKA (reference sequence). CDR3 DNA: TGCAGTGCCTGGAAGGCGGGGGGAAGCACAGATACGCAGTATTTT. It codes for CSAWKAGGSTDTQYF.

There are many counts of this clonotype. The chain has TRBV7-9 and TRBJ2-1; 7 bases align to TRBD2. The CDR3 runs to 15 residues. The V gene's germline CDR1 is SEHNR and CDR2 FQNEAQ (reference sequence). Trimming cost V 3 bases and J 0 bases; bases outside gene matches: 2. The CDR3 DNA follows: TGTGCCAGCAGCTTTAGGGACTACTCCTACAATGAGCAGTTCTTC. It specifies CASSFRDYSYNEQFF.

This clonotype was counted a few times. In DNA form, the CDR3 reads TGCGCCAGCAGAGATGGGGAGGGCTACACCTTC. Its translation: CASRDGEGYTF. J is TRBJ1-2 and V is TRBV10-2; no clear D. Trimming shortened V by 6 bases and J by 8 bases, and 10 bases separated the two germline ends. The length of the CDR3 is 11 residues. Germline-derived CDR1 and CDR2 are WSHSY and SAAADI.

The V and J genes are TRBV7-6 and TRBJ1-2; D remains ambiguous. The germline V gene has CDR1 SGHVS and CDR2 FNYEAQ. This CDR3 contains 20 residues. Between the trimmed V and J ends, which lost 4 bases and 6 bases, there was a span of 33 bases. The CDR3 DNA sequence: TGTGCCAGCAGCTCTACTCCCCCCAGAGATTATACTCCCTACACCCATGGCTACACCTTC. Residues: CASSSTPPRDYTPYTHGYTF. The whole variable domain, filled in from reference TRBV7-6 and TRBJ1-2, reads GAGVSQSPRYKVTKRGQDVALRCDPISGHVSLYWYRQALGQGPEFLTYFNYEAQQDKSGLPNDRFSAERPEGSISTLTIQRTEQRDSAMYRCASSSTPPRDYTPYTHGYTFGSGTRLTVV.

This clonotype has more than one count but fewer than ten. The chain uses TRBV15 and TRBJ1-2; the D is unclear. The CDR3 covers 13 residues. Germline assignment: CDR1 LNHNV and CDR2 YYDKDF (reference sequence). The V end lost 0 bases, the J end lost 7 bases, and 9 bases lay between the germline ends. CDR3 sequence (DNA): TGTGCCACCAGCAGAGATGGGGTACCTGGCTACACCTTC. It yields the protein CATSRDGVPGYTF.

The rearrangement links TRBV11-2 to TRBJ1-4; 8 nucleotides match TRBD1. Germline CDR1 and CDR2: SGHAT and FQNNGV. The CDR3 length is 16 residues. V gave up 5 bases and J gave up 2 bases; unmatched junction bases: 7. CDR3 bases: TGTGCCAGCAGCCTCAGGACAGGGAGGACTAATGAAAAACTGTTTTTT. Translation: CASSLRTGRTNEKLFF.

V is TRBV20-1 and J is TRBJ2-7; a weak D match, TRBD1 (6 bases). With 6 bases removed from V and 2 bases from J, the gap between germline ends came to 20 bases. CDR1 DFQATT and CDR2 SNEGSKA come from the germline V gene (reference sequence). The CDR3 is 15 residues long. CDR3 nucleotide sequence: TGCAGTGCAACCCGCTGGCAGGGGACCACCTACGAGCAGTACGTC. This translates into CSATRWQGTTYEQYV.

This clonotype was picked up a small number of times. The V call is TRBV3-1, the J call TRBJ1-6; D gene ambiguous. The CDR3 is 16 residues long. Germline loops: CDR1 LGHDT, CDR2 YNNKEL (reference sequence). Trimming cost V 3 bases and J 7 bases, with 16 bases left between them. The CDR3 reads CASSQTWAAWNSPLHF. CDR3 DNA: TGTGCCAGCAGCCAGACTTGGGCCGCTTGGAATTCACCCCTCCACTTT.

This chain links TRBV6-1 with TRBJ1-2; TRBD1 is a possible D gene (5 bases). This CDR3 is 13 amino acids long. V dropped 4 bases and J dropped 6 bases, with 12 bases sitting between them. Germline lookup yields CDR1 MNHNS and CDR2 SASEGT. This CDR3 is CASSGGDFDGYTF. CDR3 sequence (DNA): TGTGCCAGCAGTGGGGGGGATTTCGATGGCTACACCTTC.

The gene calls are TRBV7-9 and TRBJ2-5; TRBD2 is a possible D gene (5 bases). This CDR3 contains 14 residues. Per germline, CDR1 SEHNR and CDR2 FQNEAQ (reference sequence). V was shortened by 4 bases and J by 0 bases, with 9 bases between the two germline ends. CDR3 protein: CASSYPGYQETQYF. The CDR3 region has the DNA TGTGCCAGCAGCTACCCGGGGTACCAAGAGACCCAGTACTTC.

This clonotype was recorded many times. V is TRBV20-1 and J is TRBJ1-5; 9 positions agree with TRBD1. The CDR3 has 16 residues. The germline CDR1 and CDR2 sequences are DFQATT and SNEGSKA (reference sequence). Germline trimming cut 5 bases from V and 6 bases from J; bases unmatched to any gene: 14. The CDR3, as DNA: TGCAGTGCTCCTAGAAACACAGGGGGCTTCGCTCAGCCCCAGCATTTT. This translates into CSAPRNTGGFAQPQHF.

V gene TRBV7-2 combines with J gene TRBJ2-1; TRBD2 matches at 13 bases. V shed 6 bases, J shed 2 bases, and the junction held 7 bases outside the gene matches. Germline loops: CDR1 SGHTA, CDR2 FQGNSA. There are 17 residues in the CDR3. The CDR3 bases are TGTGCCAGCAGGCCAGGACTAGCGGGGGCCCCCTACAATGAGCAGTTCTTC. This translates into CASRPGLAGAPYNEQFF.

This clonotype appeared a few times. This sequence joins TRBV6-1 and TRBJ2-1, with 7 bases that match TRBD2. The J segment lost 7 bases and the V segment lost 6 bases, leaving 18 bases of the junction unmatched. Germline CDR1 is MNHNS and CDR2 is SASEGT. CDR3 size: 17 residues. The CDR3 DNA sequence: TGTGCCAGCAGAGCGTTGGCCTTTTCGTGGGAGGGTAATGAGCAGTTCTTC. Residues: CASRALAFSWEGNEQFF.

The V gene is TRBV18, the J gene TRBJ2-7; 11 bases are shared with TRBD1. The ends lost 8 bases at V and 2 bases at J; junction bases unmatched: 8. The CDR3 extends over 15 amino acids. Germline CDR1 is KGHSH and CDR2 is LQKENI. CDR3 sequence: CASRRGDRGTYEQYV. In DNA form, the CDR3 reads TGTGCCAGCCGACGGGGGGACAGGGGGACCTACGAGCAGTACGTC.

The CDR3 sequence is CASSWGGEQGNEQFF. CDR3 nucleotides: TGTGCCAGCAGTTGGGGGGGGGAACAGGGAAATGAGCAGTTCTTC. J is TRBJ2-1 and V is TRBV6-5; D may be TRBD2 (7 bases). This CDR3 contains 15 residues. Germline V lookup: CDR1 MNHEY, CDR2 SVGAGI. Trimming shortened V by 4 bases and J by 7 bases, and 17 bases separated the two germline ends.

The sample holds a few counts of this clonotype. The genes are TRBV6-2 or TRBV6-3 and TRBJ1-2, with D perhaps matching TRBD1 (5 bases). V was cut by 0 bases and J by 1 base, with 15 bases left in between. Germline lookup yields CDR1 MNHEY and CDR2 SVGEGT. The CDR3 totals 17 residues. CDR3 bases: TGTGCCAGCAGTTACTCGCTTCGGGACTCCCTTAACTATGGCTACACCTTC. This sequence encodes CASSYSLRDSLNYGYTF.

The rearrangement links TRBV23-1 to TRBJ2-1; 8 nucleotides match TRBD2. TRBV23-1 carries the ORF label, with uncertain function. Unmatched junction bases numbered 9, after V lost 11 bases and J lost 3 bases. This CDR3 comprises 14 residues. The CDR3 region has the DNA TGCGCCGACCCCATGGCGGGGGGCTACAATGAGCAGTTCTTC. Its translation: CADPMAGGYNEQFF.

This chain's CDR3 is CARDRAVTEAFF. CDR3 bases: TGTGCCAGGGACAGGGCGGTCACTGAAGCTTTCTTT. This chain links TRBV21-1 with TRBJ1-1; the table names TRBD1, a call not compared with the DNA. TRBV21-1 is recorded as a pseudogene. The CDR3 runs 12 residues.

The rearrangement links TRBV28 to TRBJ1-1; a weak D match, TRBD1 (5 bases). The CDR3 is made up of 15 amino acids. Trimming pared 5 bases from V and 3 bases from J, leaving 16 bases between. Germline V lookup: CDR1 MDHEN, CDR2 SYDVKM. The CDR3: CASSVLPGTDTEAFF. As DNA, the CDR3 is TGTGCCAGCAGTGTACTCCCGGGGACGGACACTGAAGCTTTCTTT. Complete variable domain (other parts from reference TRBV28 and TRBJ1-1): DVKVTQSSRYLVKRTGEKVFLECVQDMDHENMFWYRQDPGLGLRLIYFSYDVKMKEKGDIPEGYSVSREKKERFSLILESASTNQTSMYLCASSVLPGTDTEAFFGQGTRLTVV.

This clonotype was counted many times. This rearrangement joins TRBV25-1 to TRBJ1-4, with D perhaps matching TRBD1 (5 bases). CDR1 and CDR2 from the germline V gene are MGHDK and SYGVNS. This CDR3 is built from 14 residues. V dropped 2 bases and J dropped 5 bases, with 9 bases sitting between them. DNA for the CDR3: TGTGCCAGCAGTGAACAGGGTCTCAATGAAAAACTGTTTTTT. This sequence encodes CASSEQGLNEKLFF.

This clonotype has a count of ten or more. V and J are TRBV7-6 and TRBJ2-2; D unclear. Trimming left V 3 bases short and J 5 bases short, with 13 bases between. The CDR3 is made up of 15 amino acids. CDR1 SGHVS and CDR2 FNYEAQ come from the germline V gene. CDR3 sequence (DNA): TGTGCCAGCAGCTTGGACCACCCAAGGACCGGGGAGCTGTTTTTT. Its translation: CASSLDHPRTGELFF.

The CDR3 spells CASSYASLDRGSPLHF. As DNA, the CDR3 is TGTGCCAGCAGTTACGCGTCCTTGGACAGGGGCTCACCCCTCCACTTT. V gene TRBV6-2 or TRBV6-3 combines with J gene TRBJ1-6, with 9 bases identical to TRBD1. Germline loops: CDR1 MNHEY, CDR2 SVGEGT. The CDR3 consists of 16 residues. The V segment lost 2 bases and the J segment 10 bases; nucleotides outside the gene matches: 9.

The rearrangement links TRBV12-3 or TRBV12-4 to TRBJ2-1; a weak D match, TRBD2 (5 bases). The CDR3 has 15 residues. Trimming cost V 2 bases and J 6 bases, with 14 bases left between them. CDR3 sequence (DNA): TGTGCCAGCAGTTTATGGCTAGCTACCGGCAATGAGCAGTTCTTC. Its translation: CASSLWLATGNEQFF.

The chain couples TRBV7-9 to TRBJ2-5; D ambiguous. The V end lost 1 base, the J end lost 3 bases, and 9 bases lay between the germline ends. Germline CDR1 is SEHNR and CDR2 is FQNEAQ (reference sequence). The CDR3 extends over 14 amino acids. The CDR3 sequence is CASSLVAAEETQYF. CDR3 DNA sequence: TGTGCCAGCAGCTTAGTTGCAGCTGAAGAGACCCAGTACTTC. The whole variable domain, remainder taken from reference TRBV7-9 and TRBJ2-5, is DTGVSQNPRHKITKRGQNVTFRCDPISEHNRLYWYRQTLGQGPEFLTYFQNEAQLEKSRLLSDRFSAERPKGSFSTLEIQRTEQGDSAMYLCASSLVAAEETQYFGPGTRLLVL.